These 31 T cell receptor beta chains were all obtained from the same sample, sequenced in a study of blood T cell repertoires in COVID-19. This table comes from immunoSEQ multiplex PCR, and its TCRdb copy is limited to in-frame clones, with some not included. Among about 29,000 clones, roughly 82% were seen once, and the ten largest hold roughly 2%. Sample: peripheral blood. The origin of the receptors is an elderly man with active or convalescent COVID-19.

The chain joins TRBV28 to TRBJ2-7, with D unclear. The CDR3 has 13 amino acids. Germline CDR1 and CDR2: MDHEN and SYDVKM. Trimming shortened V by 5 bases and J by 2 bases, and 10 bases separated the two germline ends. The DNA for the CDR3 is TGTGCCAGCAGTCCCGGGTGGCCCTACGAGCAGTACTTC. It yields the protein CASSPGWPYEQYF.

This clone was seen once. CDR3 region: CASSLAGSNEKLFF. DNA of the CDR3: TGTGCCAGCAGTTTAGCCGGGTCTAATGAAAAACTGTTTTTT. The chain is built from TRBV27 and TRBJ1-4; D uncertain. Germline V gene sequence: CDR1 MNHEY, CDR2 SMNVEV (reference sequence). Trimming pared 2 bases from V and 3 bases from J, leaving 7 bases between. The CDR3 spans 14 residues.

In nucleotides, the CDR3 is TGTGCCAGCAGCCCCTCTACCTACGAGCAGTACTTC. Translated, it gives CASSPSTYEQYF. The chain links TRBV7-2 to TRBJ2-7, with D hard to call. The germline V gene has CDR1 SGHTA and CDR2 FQGNSA. The CDR3 runs to 12 residues. V lost 5 bases, J lost 2 bases, and 7 bases lay in between. Complete variable domain (other parts from reference TRBV7-2 and TRBJ2-7): GAGVSQSPSNKVTEKGKDVELRCDPISGHTALYWYRQSLGQGLEFLIYFQGNSAPDKSGLPSDRFSAERTGGSVSTLTIQRTQQEDSAVYLCASSPSTYEQYFGPGTRLTVT.

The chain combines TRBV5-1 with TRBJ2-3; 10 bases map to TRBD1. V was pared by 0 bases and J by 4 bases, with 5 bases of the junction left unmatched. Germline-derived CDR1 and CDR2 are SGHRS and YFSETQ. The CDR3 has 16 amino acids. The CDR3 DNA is TGCGCCAGCAGCTTGGGGACAGGGGGAGGCCCAGATACGCAGTATTTT. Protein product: CASSLGTGGGPDTQYF.

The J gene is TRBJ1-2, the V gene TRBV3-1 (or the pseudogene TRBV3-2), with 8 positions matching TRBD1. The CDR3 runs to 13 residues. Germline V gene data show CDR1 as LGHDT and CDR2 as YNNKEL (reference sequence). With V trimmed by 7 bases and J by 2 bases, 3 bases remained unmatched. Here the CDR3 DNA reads TGTGCCAGCAATCACAGGGGGAACTATGGCTACACCTTC. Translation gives CASNHRGNYGYTF.

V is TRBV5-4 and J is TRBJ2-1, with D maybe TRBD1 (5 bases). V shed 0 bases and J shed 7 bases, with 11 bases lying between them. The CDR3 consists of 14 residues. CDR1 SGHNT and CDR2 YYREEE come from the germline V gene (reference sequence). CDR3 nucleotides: TGTGCCAGCAGCTTGGCTGCTAAGGGGAATGAGCAGTTCTTC. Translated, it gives CASSLAAKGNEQFF.

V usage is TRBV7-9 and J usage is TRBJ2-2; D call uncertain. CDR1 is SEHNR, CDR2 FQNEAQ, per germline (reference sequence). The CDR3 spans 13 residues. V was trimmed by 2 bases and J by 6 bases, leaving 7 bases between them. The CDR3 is CASSLWASGELFF. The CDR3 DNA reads TGTGCCAGCAGCTTATGGGCTTCCGGGGAGCTGTTTTTT.

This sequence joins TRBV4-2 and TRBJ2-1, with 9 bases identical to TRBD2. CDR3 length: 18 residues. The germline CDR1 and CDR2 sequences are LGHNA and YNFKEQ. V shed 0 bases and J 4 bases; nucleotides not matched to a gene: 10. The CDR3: CASSQDERLSGGYNEQFF. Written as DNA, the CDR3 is TGTGCCAGCAGCCAAGATGAACGGCTTAGCGGGGGATACAATGAGCAGTTCTTC.

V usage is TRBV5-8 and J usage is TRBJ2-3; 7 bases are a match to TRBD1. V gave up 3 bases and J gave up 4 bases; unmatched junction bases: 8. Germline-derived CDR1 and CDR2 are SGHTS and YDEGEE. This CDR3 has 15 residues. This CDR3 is CASSWRDRVADTQYF. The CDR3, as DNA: TGTGCCAGCAGCTGGCGCGACAGGGTCGCAGATACGCAGTATTTT.

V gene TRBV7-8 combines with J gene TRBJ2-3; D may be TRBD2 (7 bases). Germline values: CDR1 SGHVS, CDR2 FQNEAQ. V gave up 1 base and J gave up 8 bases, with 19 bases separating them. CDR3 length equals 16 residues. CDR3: CASSLEGGVRGGTQYF. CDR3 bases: TGTGCCAGCAGCTTAGAGGGGGGGGTCCGAGGTGGTACGCAGTATTTT. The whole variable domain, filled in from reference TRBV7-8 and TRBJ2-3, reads GAGVSQSPRYKVAKRGQDVALRCDPISGHVSLFWYQQALGQGPEFLTYFQNEAQLDKSGLPSDRFFAERPEGSVSTLKIQRTQQEDSAVYLCASSLEGGVRGGTQYFGPGTRLTVL.

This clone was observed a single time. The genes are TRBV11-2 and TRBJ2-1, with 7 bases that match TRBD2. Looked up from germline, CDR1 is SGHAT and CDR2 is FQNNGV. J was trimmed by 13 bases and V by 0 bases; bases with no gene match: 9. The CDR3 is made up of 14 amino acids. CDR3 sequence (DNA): TGTGCCAGCAGCTTAGATCGGCGAGCGGGACTCCAGTTCTTC. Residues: CASSLDRRAGLQFF.

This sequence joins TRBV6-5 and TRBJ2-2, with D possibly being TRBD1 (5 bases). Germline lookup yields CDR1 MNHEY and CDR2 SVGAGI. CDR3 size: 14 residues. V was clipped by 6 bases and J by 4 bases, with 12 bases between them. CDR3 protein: CASRQAQATGELFF. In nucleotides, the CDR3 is TGTGCCAGCAGGCAAGCACAGGCCACCGGGGAGCTGTTTTTT.

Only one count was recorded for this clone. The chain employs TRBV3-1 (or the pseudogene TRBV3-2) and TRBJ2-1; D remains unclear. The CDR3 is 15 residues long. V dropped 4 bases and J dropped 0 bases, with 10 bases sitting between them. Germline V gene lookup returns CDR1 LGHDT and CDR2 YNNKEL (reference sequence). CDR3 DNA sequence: TGTGCCAGCAGCCTCATGTGGAGCTCCTACAATGAGCAGTTCTTC. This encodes CASSLMWSSYNEQFF.

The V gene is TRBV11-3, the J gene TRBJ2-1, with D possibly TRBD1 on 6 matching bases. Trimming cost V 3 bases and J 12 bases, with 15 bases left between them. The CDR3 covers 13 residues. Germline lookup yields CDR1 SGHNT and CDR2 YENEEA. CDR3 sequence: CASSFAPGTLQFF. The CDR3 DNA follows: TGTGCCAGCAGCTTTGCACCCGGGACATTGCAGTTCTTC.

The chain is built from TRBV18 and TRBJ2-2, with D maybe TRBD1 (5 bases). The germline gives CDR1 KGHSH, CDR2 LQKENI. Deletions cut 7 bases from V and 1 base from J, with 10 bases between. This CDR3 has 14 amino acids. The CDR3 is CASLPTVNTGELFF. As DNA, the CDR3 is TGTGCCAGCTTACCGACAGTGAACACCGGGGAGCTGTTTTTT.

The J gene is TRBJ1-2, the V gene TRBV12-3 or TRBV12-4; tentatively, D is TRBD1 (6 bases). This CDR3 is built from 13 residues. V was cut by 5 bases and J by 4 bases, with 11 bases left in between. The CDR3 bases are TGTGCCAGCAGTCGACAGGTTGGCTATGGCTACACCTTC. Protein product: CASSRQVGYGYTF.

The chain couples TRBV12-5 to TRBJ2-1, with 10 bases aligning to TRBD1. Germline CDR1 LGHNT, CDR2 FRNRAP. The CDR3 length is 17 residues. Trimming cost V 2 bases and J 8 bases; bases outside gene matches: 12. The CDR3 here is CASGLTTTGTGVDEQFF. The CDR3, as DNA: TGTGCTAGTGGTTTGACAACTACCGGGACAGGGGTCGATGAGCAGTTCTTC.

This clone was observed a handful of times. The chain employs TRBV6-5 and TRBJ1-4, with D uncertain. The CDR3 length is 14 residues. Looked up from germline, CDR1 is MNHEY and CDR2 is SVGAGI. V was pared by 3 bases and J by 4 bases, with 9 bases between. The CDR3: CASSYYGVNEKLFF. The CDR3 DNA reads TGTGCCAGCAGTTATTACGGGGTTAATGAAAAACTGTTTTTT.

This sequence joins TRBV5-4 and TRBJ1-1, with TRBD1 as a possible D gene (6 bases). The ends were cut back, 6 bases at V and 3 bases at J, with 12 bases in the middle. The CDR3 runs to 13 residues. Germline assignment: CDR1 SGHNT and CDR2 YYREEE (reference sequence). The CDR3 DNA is TGTGCCAGCATAGGAAGGACAGACACTGAAGCTTTCTTT. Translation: CASIGRTDTEAFF.

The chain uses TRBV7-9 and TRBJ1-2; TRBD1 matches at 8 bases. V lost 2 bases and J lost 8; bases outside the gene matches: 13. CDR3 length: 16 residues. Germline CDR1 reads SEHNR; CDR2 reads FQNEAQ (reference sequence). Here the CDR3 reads CASSLTPRAGGRGYTF. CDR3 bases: TGTGCCAGCAGCTTAACCCCAAGGGCAGGGGGCAGAGGCTACACCTTC. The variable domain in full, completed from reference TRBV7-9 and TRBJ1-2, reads DTGVSQNPRHKITKRGQNVTFRCDPISEHNRLYWYRQTLGQGPEFLTYFQNEAQLEKSRLLSDRFSAERPKGSFSTLEIQRTEQGDSAMYLCASSLTPRAGGRGYTFGSGTRLTVV.

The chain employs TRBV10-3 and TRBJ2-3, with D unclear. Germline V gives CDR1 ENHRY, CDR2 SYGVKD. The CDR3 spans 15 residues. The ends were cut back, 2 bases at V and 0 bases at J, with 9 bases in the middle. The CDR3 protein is CAISEPRYSTDTQYF. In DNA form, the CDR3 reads TGTGCCATCAGTGAGCCGAGATACAGCACAGATACGCAGTATTTT.

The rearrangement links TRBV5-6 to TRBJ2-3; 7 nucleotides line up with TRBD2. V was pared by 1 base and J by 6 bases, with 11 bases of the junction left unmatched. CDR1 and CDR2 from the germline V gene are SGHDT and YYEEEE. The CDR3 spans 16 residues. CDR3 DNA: TGTGCCAGCAGCTTGATTAGTCCGGGGGGTACCGATACGCAGTATTTT. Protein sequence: CASSLISPGGTDTQYF.

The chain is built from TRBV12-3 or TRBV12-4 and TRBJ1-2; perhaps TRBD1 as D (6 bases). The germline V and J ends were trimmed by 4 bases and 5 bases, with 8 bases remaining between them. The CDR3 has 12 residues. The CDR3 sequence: CASSSGEYGYTF. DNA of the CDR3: TGTGCCAGCAGTTCAGGGGAATATGGCTACACCTTC.

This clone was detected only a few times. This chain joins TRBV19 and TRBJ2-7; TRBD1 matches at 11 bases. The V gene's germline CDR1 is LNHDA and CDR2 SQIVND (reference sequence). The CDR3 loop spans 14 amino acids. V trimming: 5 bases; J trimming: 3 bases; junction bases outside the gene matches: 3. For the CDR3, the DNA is TGTGCCAGTAGTCCCGGGACAGGGGGCTACGAGCAGTACTTC. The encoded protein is CASSPGTGGYEQYF.

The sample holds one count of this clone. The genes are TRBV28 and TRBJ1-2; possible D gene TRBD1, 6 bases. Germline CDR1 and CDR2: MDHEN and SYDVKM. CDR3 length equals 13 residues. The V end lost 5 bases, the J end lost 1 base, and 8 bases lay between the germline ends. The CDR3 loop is CASSEDSNYGYTF. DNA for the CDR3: TGTGCCAGCAGTGAGGACAGTAACTATGGCTACACCTTC.

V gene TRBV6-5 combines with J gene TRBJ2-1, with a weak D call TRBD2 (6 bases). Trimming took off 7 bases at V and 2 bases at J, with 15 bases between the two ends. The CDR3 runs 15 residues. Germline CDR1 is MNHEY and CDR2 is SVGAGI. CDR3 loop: CASTQMTGAYNEQFF. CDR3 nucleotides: TGTGCCAGCACTCAAATGACGGGGGCCTACAATGAGCAGTTCTTC.

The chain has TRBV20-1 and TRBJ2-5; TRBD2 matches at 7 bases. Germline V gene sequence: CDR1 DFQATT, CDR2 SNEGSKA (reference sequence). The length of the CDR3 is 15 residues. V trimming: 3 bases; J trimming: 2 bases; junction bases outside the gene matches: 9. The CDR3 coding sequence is TGCAGTGCTAGTCCCCGGGACTACCTACAAGAGACCCAGTACTTC. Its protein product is CSASPRDYLQETQYF.

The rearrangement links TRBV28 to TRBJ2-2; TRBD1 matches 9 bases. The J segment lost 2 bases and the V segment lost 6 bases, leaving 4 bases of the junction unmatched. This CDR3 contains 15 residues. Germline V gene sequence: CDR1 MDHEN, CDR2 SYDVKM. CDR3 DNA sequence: TGTGCCAGCAGCACAGGGGGCCATAACACCGGGGAGCTGTTTTTT. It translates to CASSTGGHNTGELFF.

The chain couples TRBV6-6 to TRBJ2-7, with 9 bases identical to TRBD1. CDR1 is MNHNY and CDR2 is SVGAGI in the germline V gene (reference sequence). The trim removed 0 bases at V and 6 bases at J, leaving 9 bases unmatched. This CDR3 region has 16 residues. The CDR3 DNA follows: TGTGCCAGCAGTTACTCGATAGCGCGGGACAGGGCCGAGCAGTACTTC. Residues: CASSYSIARDRAEQYF.

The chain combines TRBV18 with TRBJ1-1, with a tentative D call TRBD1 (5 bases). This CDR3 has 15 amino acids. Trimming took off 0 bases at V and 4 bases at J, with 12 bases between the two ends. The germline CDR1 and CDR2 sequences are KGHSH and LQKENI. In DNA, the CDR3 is TGTGCCAGCTCACCACCGAGAGGGGAGGGCACTGAAGCTTTCTTT. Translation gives CASSPPRGEGTEAFF. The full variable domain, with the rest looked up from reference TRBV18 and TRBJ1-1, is NAGVMQNPRHLVRRRGQEARLRCSPMKGHSHVYWYRQLPEEGLKFMVYLQKENIIDESGMPKERFSAEFPKEGPSILRIQQVVRGDSAAYFCASSPPRGEGTEAFFGQGTRLTVV.

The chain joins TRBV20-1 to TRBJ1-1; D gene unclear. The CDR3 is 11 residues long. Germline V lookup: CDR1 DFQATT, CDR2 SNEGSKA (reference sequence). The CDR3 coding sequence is TGCGCTCCACGGGTCTACACTGAAGCTTTCTTT. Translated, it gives CAPRVYTEAFF.